This T cell receptor beta chain was sequenced for a study of beta chain features in type 1 diabetes. This CDR3 region has 13 residues. V was clipped by 6 bases and J by 5 bases, with 11 bases between them. CDR1 SGHVS and CDR2 FNYEAQ come from the germline V gene. As every portion of the isolated RNA was reverse transcribed, the sequencing read expressed TCRB transcripts. Only in-frame clones appear in the TCRdb table, and some are missing; sequencing was by immunoSEQ multiplex PCR. The table records some 240,000 clones, approximately 11% of them present only once. This chain connects TRBV7-6 to TRBJ2-4; D unresolved. The sequencing input was central memory CD4+ T cells from blood. This clonotype was obtained from a man younger than 35 in good health. The CDR3 region is CASSYSWENIQYF. CDR3 coding DNA: TGTGCCAGCAGTTACTCGTGGGAAAACATTCAGTACTTC.